A selection of T cell receptor beta chains follows, all from one sample in a study of blood T cell repertoires in COVID-19. The repertoire was sequenced with immunoSEQ multiplex PCR; TCRdb's copy has only in-frame clones and lacks some. The repertoire holds around 180,000 clones, with around 85% as singletons. Material for sequencing was peripheral blood. The receptors were gathered from a woman of 80 years or more with acute or convalescent COVID-19. CDR3s include the opening cysteine and the closing phenylalanine or tryptophan. D genes are given only for firm matches. Not all rows give a size; the values are once, few, many and, for expanded clones, a class.

J gene | V gene | clone size | D gene | CDR3 DNA | CDR3 protein
TRBJ2-7 | TRBV3-1/TRBV3-2 | - | TRBD2 | TGTGCCAGCAGTACTAGCGGGACCTACGAGCAGTACTTC | CASSTSGTYEQYF
TRBJ2-1 | TRBV5-4 | - | TRBD2 | TGTGCCAGCAACCACCGACGCGGGGGAGACAATGAGCAGTTCTTC | CASNHRRGGDNEQFF
TRBJ2-1 | TRBV11-2 | - | - | TGTGCCAGCAGCTTAGGCGGTTACAATGAGCAGTTCTTC | CASSLGGYNEQFF
TRBJ2-5 | TRBV19 | - | TRBD2 | TGTGCCAGTAGTATAGATCTTACTAGCGGCAGGGAGACCCAGTACTTC | CASSIDLTSGRETQYF
TRBJ2-2 | TRBV7-9 | once | - | TGTGCCAGCAGCCCCCCTTTTCGTGCCGGGGAGCTGTTTTTT | CASSPPFRAGELFF
TRBJ1-1 | TRBV19 | few | - | TGTGCCAGTAGAGAGGGAGGCACTGAAGCTTTCTTT | CASREGGTEAFF
TRBJ1-2 | TRBV6-5 | - | - | TGTGCCAGCAGTTACGGAGAAGGCGTCAGTGGCTACACCTTC | CASSYGEGVSGYTF
TRBJ2-3 | TRBV18 | - | TRBD1 | TGTGCCAGCTCACCGAAGGGGGCTGTAGATACGCAGTATTTT | CASSPKGAVDTQYF
TRBJ1-5 | TRBV2 | - | - | TGTGCCAGCAGAGGAGGGAGGGTGGGGAATAGCAATCAGCCCCAGCATTTT | CASRGGRVGNSNQPQHF
TRBJ1-6 | TRBV6-1 | - | - | TGTGCCAGCAGTGAAGCCTGGGGCAGGACCAATTCACCCCTCCACTTT | CASSEAWGRTNSPLHF
TRBJ2-2 | TRBV6-5 | - | - | TGTGCCAGCAGTTACGGAGAAGGGGAGCTGTTTTTT | CASSYGEGELFF
TRBJ2-7 | TRBV10-3 | few | - | TGTGCCATCAGTGAGCAGATCTCCTACGAGCAGTACTTC | CAISEQISYEQYF
TRBJ2-2 | TRBV29-1 | - | TRBD1 | TGCAGCGTCGACAGGGGATATGGGACCGGGGAGCTGTTTTTT | CSVDRGYGTGELFF
TRBJ1-3 | TRBV5-1 | - | - | TGCGCCAGCAGGTCCGGCGTGCAGGCCAGCTCTGGAAACACCATATATTTT | CASRSGVQASSGNTIYF
TRBJ2-5 | TRBV3-1/TRBV3-2 | - | TRBD1 | TGTGCACCCTACAGGGGAACCGGGAACCAAGAGACCCAGTACTTC | CAPYRGTGNQETQYF
TRBJ1-3 | TRBV5-1 | - | TRBD1 | TGCGCCAGCAGCTTGGGGGGACAGTCGGCTGGGAACACCATATATTTT | CASSLGGQSAGNTIYF
TRBJ2-5 | TRBV19 | - | - | TGTGCCAGTACCCCGAGGAGGGGGCGAGAGACCCAGTACTTC | CASTPRRGRETQYF
TRBJ1-5 | TRBV19 | - | TRBD1 | TGTGCCAGTGGGAGGGCGGACAGGGGCAATCAGCCCCAGCATTTT | CASGRADRGNQPQHF
TRBJ2-3 | TRBV12-5 | - | TRBD2 | TGTGCTAGTGGTTTGCTGGCGGGGGGCGATACGCAGTATTTT | CASGLLAGGDTQYF
TRBJ1-1 | TRBV12-3/TRBV12-4 | - | - | TGTGCCAGCACCTGGGGGGGGTACACTGAAGCTTTCTTT | CASTWGGYTEAFF
TRBJ2-7 | TRBV7-9 | few | - | TGTGCCAGCAGCTTAGCGGACAACTTCTACGAGCAGTACTTC | CASSLADNFYEQYF
TRBJ1-1 | TRBV3-1/TRBV3-2 | - | - | TGTGCCAGCAGCCAAATGGCAGGGCCATCTGAAGCTTTCTTT | CASSQMAGPSEAFF